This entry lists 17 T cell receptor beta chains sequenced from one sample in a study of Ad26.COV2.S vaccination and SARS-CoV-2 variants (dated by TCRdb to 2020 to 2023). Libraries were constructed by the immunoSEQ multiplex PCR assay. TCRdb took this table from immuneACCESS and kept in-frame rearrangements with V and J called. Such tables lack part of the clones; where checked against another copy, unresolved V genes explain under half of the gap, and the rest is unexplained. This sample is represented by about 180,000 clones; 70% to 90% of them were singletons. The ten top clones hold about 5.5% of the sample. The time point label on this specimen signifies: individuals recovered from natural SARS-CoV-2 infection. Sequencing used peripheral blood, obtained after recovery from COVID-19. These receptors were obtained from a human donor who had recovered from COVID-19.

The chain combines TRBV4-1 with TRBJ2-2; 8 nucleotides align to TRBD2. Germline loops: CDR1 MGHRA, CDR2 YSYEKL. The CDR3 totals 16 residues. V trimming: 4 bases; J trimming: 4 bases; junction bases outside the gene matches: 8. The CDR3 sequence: CASSLFSGIGTGELFF. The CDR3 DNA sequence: TGCGCCAGCAGCCTTTTTAGCGGGATCGGCACCGGGGAGCTGTTTTTT.

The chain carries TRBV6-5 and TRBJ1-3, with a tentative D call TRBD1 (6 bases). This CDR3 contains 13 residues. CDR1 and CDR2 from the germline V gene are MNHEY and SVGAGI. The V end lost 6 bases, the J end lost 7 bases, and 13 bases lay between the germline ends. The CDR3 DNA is TGTGCCAGCAGGGGGGCGTTCGGGAACACCATATATTTT. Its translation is CASRGAFGNTIYF.

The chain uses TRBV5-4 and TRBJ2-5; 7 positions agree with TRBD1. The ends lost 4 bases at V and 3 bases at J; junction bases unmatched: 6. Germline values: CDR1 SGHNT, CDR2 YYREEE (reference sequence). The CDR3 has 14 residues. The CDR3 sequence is CASSPRQGEETQYF. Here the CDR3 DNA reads TGTGCCAGCAGCCCGCGACAGGGAGAAGAGACCCAGTACTTC.

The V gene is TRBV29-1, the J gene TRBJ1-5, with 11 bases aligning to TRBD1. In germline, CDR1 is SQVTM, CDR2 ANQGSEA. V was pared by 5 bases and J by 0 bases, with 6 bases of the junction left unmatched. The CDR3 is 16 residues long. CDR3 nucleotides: TGCAGCGTTTTCGGACAGGGGGCTAATAGCAATCAGCCCCAGCATTTT. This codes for CSVFGQGANSNQPQHF.

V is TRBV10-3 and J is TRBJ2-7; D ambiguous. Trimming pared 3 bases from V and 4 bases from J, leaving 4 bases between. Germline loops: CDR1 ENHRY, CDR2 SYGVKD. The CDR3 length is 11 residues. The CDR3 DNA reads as TGTGCCATCAGTGAAGGGTACGAGCAGTACTTC. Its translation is CAISEGYEQYF.

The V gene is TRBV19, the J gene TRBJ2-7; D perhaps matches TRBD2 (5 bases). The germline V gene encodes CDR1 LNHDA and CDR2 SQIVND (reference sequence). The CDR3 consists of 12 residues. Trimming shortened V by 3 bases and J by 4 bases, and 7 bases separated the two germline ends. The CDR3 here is CASSMSGYEQYF. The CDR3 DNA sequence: TGTGCCAGTAGTATGTCGGGGTACGAGCAGTACTTC. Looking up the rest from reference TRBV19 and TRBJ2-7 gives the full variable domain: DGGITQSPKYLFRKEGQNVTLSCEQNLNHDAMYWYRQDPGQGLRLIYYSQIVNDFQKGDIAEGYSVSREKKESFPLTVTSAQKNPTAFYLCASSMSGYEQYFGPGTRLTVT.

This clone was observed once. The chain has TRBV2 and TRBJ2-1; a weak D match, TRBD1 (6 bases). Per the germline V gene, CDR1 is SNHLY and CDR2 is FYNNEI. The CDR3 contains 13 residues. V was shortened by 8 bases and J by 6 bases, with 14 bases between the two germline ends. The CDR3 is CASGTGMGNEQFF. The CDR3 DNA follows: TGTGCCAGCGGAACAGGGATGGGCAATGAGCAGTTCTTC.

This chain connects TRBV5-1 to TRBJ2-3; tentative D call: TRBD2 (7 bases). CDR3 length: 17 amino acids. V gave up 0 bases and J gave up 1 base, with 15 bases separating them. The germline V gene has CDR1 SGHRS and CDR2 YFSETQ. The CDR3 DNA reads TGCGCCAGCAGCTTGGAGGGGGGGGGCGGGGGCACAGATACGCAGTATTTT. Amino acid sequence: CASSLEGGGGGTDTQYF.

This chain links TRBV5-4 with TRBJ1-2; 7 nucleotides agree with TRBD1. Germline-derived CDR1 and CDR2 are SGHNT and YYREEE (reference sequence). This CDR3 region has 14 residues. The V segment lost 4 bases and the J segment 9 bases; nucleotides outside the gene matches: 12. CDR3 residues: CASSGYRGELSYTF. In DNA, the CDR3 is TGTGCCAGCAGCGGTTACAGGGGCGAGTTGAGCTACACCTTC. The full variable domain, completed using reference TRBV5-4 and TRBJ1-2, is ETGVTQSPTHLIKTRGQQVTLRCSSQSGHNTVSWYQQALGQGPQFIFQYYREEENGRGNFPPRFSGLQFPNYSSELNVNALELDDSALYLCASSGYRGELSYTFGSGTRLTVV.

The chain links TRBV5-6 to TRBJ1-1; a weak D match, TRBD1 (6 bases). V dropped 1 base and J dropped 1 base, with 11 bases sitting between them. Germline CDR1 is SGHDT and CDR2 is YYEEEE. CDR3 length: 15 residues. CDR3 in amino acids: CASSLTGSGNTEAFF. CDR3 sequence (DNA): TGTGCCAGCAGCTTGACAGGGAGCGGGAACACTGAAGCTTTCTTT.

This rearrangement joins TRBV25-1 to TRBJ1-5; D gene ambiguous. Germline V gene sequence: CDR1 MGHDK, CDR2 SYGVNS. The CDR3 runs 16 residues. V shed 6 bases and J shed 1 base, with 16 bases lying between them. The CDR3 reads CASSPEGFGSNQPQHF. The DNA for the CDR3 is TGTGCCAGCAGCCCCGAGGGCTTCGGGAGCAATCAGCCCCAGCATTTT.

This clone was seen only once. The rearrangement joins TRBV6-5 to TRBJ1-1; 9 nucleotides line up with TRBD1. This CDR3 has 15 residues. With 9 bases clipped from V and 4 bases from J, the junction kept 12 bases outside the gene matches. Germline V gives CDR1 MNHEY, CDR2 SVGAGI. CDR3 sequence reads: CASDPWLTGGTEAFF. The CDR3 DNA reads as TGTGCCAGTGATCCCTGGCTGACAGGGGGCACTGAAGCTTTCTTT.

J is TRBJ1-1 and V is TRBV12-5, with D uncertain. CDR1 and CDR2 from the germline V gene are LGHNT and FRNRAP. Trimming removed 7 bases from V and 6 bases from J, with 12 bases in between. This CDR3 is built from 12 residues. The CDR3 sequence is CASAVSSAEAFF. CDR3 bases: TGTGCTAGTGCTGTGAGTAGCGCTGAAGCTTTCTTT.

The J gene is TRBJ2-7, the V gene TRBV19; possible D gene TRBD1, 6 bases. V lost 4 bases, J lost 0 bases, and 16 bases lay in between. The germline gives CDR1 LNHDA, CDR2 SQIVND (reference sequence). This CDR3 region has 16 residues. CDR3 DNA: TGTGCCAGTAGTACCCCCAGGGGATTCAGCTCCTACGAGCAGTACTTC. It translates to CASSTPRGFSSYEQYF.

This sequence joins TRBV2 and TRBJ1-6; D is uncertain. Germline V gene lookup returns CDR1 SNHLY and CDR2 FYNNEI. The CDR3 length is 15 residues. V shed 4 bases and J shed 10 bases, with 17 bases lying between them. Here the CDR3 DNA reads TGTGCCAGCAGTGCCTCTGAGGGTGGTCTCTCACCCCTCCACTTT. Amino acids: CASSASEGGLSPLHF.

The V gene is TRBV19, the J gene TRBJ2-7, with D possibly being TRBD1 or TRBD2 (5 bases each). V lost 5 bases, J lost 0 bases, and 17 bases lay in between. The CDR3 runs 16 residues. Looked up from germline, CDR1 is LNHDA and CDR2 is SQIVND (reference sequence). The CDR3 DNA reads TGTGCCAGTAGTCCCCGGGGCATGACCGGCTCCTACGAGCAGTACTTC. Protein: CASSPRGMTGSYEQYF.

CDR3 coding DNA: TGTGCCAGCATTCGACTAGCGGGAGGAGATGAGACCCAGTACTTC. Translated, it gives CASIRLAGGDETQYF. This chain connects TRBV25-1 to TRBJ2-5; 13 bases match TRBD2. This CDR3 spans 15 amino acids. V lost 7 bases, J lost 5 bases, and 7 bases stayed unmatched. Germline values: CDR1 MGHDK, CDR2 SYGVNS.